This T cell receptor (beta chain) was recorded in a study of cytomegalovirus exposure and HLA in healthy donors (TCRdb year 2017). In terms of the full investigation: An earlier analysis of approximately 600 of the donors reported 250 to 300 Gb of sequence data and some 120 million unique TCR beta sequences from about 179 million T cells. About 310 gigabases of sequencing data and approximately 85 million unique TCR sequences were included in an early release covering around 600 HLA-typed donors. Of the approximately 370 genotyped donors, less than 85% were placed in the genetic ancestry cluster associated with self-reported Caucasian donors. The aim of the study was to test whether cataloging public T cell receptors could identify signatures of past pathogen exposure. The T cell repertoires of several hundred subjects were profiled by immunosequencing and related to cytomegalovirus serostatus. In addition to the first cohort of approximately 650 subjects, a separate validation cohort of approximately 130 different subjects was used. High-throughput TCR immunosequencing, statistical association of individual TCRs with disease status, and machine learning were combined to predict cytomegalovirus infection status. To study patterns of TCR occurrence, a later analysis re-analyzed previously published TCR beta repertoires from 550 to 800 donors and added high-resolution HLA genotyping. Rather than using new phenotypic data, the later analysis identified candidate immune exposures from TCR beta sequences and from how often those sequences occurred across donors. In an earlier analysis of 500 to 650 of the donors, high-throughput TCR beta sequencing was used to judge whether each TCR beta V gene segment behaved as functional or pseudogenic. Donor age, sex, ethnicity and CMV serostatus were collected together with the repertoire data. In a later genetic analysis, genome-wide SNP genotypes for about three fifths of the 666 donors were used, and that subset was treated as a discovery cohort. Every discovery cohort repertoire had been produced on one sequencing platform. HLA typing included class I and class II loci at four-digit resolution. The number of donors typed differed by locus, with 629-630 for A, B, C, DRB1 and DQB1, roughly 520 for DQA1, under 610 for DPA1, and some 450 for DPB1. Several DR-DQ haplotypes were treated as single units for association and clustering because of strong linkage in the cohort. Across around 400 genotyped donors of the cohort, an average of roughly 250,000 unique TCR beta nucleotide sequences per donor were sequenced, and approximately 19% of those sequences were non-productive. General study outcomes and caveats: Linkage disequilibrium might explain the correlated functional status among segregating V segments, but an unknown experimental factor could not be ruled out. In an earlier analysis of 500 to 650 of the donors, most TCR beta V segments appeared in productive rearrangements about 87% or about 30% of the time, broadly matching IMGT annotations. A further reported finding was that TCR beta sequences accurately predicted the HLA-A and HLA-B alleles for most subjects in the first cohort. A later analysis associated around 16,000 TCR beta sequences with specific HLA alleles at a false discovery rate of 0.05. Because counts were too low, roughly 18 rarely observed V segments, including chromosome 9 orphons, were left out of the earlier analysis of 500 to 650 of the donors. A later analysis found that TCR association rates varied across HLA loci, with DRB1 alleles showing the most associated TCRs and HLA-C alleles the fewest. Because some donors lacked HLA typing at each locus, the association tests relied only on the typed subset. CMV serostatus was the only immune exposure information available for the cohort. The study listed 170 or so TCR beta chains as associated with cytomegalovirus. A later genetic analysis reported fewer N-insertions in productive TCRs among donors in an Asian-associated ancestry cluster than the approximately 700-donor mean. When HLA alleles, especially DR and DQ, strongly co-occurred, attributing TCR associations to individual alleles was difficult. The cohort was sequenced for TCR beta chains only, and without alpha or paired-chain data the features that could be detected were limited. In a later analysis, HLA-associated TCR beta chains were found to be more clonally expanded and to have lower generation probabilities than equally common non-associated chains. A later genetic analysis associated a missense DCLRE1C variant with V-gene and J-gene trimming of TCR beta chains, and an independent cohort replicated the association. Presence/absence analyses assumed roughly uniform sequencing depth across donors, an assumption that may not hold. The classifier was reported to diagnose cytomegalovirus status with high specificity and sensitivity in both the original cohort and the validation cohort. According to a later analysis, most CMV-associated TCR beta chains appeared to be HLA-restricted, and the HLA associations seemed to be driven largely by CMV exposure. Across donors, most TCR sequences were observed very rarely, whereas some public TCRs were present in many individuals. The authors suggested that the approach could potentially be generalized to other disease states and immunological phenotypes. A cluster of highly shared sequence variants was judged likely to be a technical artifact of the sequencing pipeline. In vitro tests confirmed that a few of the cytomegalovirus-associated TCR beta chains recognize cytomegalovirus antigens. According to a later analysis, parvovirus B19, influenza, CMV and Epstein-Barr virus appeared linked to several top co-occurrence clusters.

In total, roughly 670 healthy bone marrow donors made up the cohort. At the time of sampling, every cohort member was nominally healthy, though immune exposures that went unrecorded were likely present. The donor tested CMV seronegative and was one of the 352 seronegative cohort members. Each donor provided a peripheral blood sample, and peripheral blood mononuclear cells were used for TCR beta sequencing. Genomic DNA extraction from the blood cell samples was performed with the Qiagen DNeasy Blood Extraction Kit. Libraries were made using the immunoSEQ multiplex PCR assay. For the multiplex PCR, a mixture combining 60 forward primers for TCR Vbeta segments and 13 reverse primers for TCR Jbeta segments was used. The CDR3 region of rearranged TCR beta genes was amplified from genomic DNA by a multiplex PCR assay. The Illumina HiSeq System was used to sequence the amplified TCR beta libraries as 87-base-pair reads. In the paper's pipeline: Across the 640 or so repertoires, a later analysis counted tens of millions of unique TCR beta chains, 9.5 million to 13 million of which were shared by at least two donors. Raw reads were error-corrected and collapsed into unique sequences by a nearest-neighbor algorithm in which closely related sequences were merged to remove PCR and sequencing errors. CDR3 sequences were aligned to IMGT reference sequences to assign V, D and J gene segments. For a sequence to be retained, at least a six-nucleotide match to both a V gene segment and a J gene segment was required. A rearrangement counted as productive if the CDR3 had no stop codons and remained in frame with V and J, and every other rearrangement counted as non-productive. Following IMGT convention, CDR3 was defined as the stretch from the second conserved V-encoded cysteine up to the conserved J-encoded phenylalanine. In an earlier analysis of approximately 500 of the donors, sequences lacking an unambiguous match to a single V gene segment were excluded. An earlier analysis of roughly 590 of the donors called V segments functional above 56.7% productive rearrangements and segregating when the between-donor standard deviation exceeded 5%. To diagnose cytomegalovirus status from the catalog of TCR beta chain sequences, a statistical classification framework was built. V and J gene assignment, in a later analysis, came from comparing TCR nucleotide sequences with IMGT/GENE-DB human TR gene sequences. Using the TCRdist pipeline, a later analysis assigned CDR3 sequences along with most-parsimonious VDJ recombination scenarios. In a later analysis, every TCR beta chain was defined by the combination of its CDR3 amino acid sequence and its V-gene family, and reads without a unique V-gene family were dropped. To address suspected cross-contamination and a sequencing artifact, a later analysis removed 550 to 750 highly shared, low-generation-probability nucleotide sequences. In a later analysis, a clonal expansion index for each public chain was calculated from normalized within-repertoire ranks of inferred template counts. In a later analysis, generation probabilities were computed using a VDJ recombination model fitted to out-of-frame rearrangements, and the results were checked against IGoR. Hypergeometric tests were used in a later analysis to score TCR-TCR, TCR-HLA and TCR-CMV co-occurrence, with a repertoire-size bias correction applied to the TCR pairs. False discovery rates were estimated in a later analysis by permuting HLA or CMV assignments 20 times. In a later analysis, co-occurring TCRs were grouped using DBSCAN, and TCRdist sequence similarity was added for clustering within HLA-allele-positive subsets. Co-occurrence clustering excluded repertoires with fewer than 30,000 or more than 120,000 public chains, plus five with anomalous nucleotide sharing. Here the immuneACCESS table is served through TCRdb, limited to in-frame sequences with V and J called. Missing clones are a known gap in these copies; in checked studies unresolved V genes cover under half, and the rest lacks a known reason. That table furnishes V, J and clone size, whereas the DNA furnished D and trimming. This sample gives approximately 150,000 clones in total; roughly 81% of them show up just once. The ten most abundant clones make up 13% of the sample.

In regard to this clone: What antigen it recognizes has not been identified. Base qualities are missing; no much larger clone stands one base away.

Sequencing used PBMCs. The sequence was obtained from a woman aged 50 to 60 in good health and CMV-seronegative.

Here is the DNA: TGTGCCAGCAGCCTCTACAATGAGCAGTTCTTC. Protein translation: CASSLYNEQFF. The chain is assembled from TRBV2 and TRBJ2-1; the D gene remains uncertain. The CDR3 sequence holds 11 residues, the cysteine and phenylalanine included. The entry retains the CDR3 DNA only, 33 bases that are in frame from base 1. For CDR1 and CDR2, the germline V gene lists SNHLY and FYNNEI. Between the V and J ends, shortened by 6 bases and 3 bases respectively, the junction contains 3 bases.